This entry is about one TCR beta chain. The CDR3 length is 14 residues. Germline CDR1 and CDR2: SGHTA and FQGTGA. V lost 2 bases to trimming and J lost 2 bases; unmatched junction nucleotides: 2. Profiled with immunoSEQ multiplex PCR; TCRdb holds only in-frame clones, not every one. Of 55,000 to 60,000 clones listed, approximately 89% were seen once; the top ten hold more than 9%. All trial patients relapsed after autologous stem cell transplantation. The data stem from a study of PD-1 blockade in classical Hodgkin lymphoma. The clonotype comes from a human donor with classical Hodgkin lymphoma. This sample comprised peripheral blood mononuclear cells (PBMCs), obtained before the second cycle of nivolumab. The gene calls are TRBV7-3 and TRBJ2-7; TRBD1 aligns across 8 bases. CDR3 protein: CASSLGTGPYEQYF. The CDR3 DNA follows: TGTGCCAGCAGCTTAGGGACAGGACCCTACGAGCAGTACTTC.